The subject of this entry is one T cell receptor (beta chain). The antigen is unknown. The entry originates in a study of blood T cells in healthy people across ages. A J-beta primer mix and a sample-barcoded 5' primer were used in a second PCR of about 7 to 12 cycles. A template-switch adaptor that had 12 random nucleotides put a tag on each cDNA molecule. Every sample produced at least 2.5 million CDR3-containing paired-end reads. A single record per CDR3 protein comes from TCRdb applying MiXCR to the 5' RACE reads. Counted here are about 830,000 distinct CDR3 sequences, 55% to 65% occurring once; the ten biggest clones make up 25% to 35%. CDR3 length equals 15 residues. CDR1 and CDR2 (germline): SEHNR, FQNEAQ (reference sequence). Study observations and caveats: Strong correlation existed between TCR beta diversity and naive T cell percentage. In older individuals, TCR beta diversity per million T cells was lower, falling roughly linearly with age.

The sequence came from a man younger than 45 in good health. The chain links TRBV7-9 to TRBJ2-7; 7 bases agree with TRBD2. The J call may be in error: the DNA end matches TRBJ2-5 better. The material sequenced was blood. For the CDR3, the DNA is TGTGCCAGCAGCTTCCAACAGCGGGGATCAGAGACCCAGTACTTC. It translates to CASSFQQRGSETQYF.